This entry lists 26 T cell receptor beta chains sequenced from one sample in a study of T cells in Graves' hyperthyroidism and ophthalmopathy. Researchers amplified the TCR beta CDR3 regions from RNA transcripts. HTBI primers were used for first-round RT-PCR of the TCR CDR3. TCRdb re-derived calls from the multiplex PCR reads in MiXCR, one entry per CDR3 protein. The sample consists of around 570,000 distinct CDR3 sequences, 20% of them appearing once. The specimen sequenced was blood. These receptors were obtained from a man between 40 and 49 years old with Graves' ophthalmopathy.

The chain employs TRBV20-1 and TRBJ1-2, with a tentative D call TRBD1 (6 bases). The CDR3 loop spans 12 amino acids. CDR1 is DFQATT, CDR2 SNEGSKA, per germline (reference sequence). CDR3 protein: CYLQGGSYGYTF. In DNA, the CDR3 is TGCTACCTACAGGGTGGATCTTATGGCTACACCTTC.

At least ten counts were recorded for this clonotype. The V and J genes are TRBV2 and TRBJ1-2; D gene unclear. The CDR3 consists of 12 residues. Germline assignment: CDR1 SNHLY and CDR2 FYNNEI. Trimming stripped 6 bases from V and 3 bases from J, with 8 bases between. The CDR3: CASSTRDYGYTF. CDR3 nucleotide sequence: TGTGCCAGCAGCACACGGGACTATGGCTACACCTTC.

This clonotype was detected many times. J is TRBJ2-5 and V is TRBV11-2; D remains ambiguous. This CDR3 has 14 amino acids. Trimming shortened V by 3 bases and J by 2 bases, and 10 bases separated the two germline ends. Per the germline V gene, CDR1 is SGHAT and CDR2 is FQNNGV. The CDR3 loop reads CASSFRDIQETQYF. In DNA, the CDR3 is TGTGCCAGCAGCTTCAGAGATATTCAAGAGACCCAGTACTTC.

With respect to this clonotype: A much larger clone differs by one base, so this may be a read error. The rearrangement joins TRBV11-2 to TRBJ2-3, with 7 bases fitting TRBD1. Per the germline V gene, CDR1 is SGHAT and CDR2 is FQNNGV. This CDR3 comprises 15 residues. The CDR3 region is CANSSRQGSGDTQYF. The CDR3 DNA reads TGTGCCAACAGCTCACGACAGGGTTCTGGAGATACGCAGTATTTT.

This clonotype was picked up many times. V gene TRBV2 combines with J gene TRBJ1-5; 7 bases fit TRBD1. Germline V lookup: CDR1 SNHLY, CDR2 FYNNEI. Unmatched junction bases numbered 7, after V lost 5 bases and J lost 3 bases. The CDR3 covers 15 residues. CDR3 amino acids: CASSLEDRINQPQHF. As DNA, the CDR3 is TGTGCCAGCAGTCTCGAGGACAGGATCAATCAGCCCCAGCATTTT.

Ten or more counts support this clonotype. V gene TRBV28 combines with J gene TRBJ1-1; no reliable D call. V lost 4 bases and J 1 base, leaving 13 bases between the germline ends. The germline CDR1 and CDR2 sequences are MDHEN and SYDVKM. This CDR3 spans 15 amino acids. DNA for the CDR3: TGTGCCAGCAGTTCTGACACCTACGGGAACACTGAAGCTTTCTTT. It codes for CASSSDTYGNTEAFF.

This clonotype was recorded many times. The CDR3 spells CSASGGQYNEQFF. The CDR3 DNA sequence: TGCAGTGCTAGCGGGGGGCAGTACAATGAGCAGTTCTTC. The chain links TRBV20-1 to TRBJ2-1; weak D call: TRBD2 (7 bases). V was clipped by 3 bases and J by 4 bases, with 10 bases between them. CDR1 and CDR2 from the germline V gene are DFQATT and SNEGSKA (reference sequence). The CDR3 contains 13 residues.

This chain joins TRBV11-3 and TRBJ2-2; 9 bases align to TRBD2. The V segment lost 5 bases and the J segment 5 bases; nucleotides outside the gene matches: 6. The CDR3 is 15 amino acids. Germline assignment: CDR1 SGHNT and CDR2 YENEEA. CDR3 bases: TGTGCCAGCAGCGGGCGGGAGGGGAGGACCGGGGAGCTGTTTTTT. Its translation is CASSGREGRTGELFF.

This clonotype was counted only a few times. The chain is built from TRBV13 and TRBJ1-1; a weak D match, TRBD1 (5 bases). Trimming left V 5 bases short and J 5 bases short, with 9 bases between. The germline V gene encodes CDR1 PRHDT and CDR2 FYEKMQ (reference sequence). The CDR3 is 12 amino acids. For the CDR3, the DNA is TGTGCCAGCAGCCCAGGGCGGACTGAAGCTTTCTTT. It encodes CASSPGRTEAFF.

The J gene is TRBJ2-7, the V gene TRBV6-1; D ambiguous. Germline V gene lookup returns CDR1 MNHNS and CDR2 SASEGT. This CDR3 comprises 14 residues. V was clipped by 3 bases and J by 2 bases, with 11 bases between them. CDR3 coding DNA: TGTGCCAGCAGTGATCGGATCCCTCCCTACGAGCAGTACTTC. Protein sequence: CASSDRIPPYEQYF.

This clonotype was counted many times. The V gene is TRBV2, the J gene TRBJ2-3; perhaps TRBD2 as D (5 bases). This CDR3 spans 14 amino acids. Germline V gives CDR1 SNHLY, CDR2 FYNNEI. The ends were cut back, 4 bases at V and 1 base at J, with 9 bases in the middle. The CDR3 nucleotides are TGTGCCAGCAGTGTTTTCGGGGGCACAGATACGCAGTATTTT. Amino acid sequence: CASSVFGGTDTQYF.

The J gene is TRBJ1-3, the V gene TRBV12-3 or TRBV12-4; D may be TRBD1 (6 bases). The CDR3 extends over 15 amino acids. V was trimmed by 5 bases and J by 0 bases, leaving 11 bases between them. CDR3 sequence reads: CASSVQGFSGNTIYF. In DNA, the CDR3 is TGTGCCAGCAGTGTCCAGGGGTTCTCTGGAAACACCATATATTTT.

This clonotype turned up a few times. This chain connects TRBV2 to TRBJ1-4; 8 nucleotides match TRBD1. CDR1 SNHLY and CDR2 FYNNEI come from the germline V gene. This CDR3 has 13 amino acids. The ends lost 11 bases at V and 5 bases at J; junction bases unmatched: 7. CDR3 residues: CAGNRGMNEKLFF. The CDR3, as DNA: TGTGCCGGAAACAGGGGGATGAATGAAAAACTGTTTTTT.

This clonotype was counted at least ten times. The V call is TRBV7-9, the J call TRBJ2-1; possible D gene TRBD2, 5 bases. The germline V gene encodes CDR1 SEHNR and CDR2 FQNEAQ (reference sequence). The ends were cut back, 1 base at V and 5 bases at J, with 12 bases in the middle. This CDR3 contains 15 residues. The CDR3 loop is CASSLVWERNNEQFF. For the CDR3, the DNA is TGTGCCAGCAGCTTAGTGTGGGAGAGGAACAATGAGCAGTTCTTC.

CDR3 region: CASSPDHGARGYGYTF. The DNA for the CDR3 is TGTGCCAGCTCACCGGACCACGGGGCCAGGGGCTATGGCTACACCTTC. The chain couples TRBV18 to TRBJ1-2, with D possibly being TRBD1 (6 bases). This CDR3 region has 16 residues. Trimming left V 3 bases short and J 4 bases short, with 18 bases between. The germline gives CDR1 KGHSH, CDR2 LQKENI. Variable domain in full (rest from reference TRBV18 and TRBJ1-2): NAGVMQNPRHLVRRRGQEARLRCSPMKGHSHVYWYRQLPEEGLKFMVYLQKENIIDESGMPKERFSAEFPKEGPSILRIQQVVRGDSAAYFCASSPDHGARGYGYTFGSGTRLTVV.

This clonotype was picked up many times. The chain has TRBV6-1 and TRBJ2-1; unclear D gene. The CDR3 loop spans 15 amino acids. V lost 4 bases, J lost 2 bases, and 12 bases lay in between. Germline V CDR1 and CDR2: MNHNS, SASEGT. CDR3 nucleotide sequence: TGTGCCAGCAGTGTAGGCAGGACCGCCTACAATGAGCAGTTCTTC. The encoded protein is CASSVGRTAYNEQFF.

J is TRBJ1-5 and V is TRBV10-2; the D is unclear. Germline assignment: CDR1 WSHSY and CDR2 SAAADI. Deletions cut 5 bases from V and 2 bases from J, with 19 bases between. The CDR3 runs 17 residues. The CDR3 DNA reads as TGCGCCAGCAGTCGAGGCTCCTCAGGAAGAGGCAATCAGCCCCAGCATTTT. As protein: CASSRGSSGRGNQPQHF.

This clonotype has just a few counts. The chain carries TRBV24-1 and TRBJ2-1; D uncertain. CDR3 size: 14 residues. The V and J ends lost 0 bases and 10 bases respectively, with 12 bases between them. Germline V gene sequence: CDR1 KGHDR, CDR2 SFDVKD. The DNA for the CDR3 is TGTGCCACCAGTGATTTGGAAGTTGCGGCAGAGCAGTTCTTC. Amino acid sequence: CATSDLEVAAEQFF.

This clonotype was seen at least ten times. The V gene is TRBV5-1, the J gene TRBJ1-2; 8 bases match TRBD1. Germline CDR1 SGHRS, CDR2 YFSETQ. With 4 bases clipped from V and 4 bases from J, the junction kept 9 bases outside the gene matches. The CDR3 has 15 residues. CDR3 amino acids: CASSQDRGSRYGYTF. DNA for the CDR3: TGCGCCAGCAGCCAAGACAGGGGATCCCGCTATGGCTACACCTTC.

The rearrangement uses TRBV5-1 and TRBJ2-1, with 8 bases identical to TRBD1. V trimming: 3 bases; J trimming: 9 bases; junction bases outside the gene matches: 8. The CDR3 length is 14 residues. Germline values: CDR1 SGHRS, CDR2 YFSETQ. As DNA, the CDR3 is TGCGCCAGCAGCTCCGGACAGGGATCGCTTGAGCAGTTCTTC. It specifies CASSSGQGSLEQFF.

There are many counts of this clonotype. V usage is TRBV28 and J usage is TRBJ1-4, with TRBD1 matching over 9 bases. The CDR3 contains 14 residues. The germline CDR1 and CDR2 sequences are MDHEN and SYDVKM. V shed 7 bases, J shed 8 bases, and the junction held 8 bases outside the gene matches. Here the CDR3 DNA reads TGTGCCAGCACGTCGGGACAGGGAGGAGAAAAACTGTTTTTT. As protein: CASTSGQGGEKLFF.

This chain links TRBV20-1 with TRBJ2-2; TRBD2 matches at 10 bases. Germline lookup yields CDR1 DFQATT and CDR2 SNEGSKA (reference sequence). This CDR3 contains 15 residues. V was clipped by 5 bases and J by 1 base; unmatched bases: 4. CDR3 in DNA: TGCAGTGCTGGAAGACTAGCGGGGAACACCGGGGAGCTGTTTTTT. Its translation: CSAGRLAGNTGELFF.

CDR3: CASSQTGGETQYF. The DNA of the CDR3 is TGCGCCAGCAGCCAAACGGGGGGGGAGACCCAGTACTTC. This chain uses TRBV4-1 with TRBJ2-5; 8 bases align to TRBD2. In germline, CDR1 is MGHRA, CDR2 YSYEKL. There are 13 residues in the CDR3. J lost 5 bases, V lost 2 bases, and 1 base had no gene match.

The chain's CDR3 is CASSVGRDRGIEGGYTF. DNA of the CDR3: TGTGCCAGCAGCGTAGGACGGGACAGGGGAATTGAAGGTGGCTACACCTTC. The J gene is TRBJ1-2, the V gene TRBV9, with TRBD1 matching 10 bases. CDR1 SGDLS and CDR2 YYNGEE come from the germline V gene. Unmatched junction bases numbered 12, after V lost 0 bases and J lost 7 bases. CDR3 length: 17 amino acids.

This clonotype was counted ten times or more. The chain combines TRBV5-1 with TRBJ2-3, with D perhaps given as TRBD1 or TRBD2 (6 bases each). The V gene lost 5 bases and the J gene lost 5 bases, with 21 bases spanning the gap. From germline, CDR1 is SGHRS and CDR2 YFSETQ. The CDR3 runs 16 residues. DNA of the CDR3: TGCGCCAGCAGACCAATTAACAGGGTCGGGGGAGATACGCAGTATTTT. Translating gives CASRPINRVGGDTQYF.

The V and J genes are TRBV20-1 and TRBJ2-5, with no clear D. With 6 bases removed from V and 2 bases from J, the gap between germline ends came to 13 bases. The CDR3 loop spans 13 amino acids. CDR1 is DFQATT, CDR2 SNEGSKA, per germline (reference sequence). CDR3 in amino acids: CSASRSLQETQYF. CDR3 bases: TGCAGTGCCTCCCGATCGCTTCAAGAGACCCAGTACTTC.